This T cell receptor beta chain stems from a study of cytomegalovirus exposure and HLA in healthy donors. Trimming took 2 bases from V and 7 from J; bases not matched to a gene: 7. Germline lookup yields CDR1 LNHNV and CDR2 YYDKDF (reference sequence). This CDR3 has 15 amino acids. Primers included in the PCR were 60 Vbeta and 13 Jbeta primers. Assay used: immunoSEQ multiplex PCR; TCRdb lists only in-frame clones, some missing. Here the sample spans 110,000 or so clones, 74% being singletons. The table lists this clone with a few counts. The sequence was collected from a woman between 40 and 50 years old in good health and CMV-seropositive. Sequenced sample: PBMCs. The chain links TRBV15 to TRBJ2-1; 8 nucleotides align to TRBD1. The CDR3 is CATSRQGANLNEQFF. The CDR3, as DNA: TGTGCCACCAGCAGACAGGGGGCGAACTTGAATGAGCAGTTCTTC.